Below, one TCR beta chain is given with its context. This receptor's antigen is unknown. No base-level quality is on record; no much larger clone is a single base apart. The donors were healthy, HIV-negative adults who had no recently reported acute infections or vaccinations. All donors were Caucasian adults living in Nashville, Tennessee, USA. The CD8 memory samples were a combination of magnetically selected CD45RO+ cells and CCR7-negative CD45RA+ effector memory (TemRA) cells. After blood collection by leukapheresis, PBMCs were isolated using Ficoll-Histopaque density gradient centrifugation and then cryopreserved in the vapor phase of liquid nitrogen. Analytical flow cytometry was used to check the purity and quantity of every magnetically sorted T cell population. Genomic DNA was isolated from each sorted fraction and quantified by UV absorbance on a Nanodrop 2000c. The data stem from a study of shared clonotypes between healthy human individuals (dated by TCRdb to 2018 to 2020). With regard to the full study: A couple of women and a few men aged 18 to 49 years were included in the cohort. To increase sequencing depth and limit assay-specific biases, different laboratories used diverse techniques to prepare libraries and sequence TCR repertoires. The study deeply sequenced blood TCR repertoires of about 5 healthy adults to estimate repertoire size and the extent of clonotype sharing between individuals. For each donor, CD4 naive and CD4 memory were each run on three plates, CD8 naive on two plates, and CD8 memory on one plate. Each donor's leukapheresis produced roughly between roughly 0.85 and 9.5 billion PBMCs.

The paper as a whole reports these results and caveats: Naive subsets generally had larger estimated clonotype richness than memory subsets did. Clonotypes shared by all four sorted-subset donors showed higher generation probabilities than non-shared clonotypes. Sampling was limited to blood, and TCR repertoires in tissue likely differ from TCR repertoires in blood. Because the study included only a small number of donors, the genetic and exposure-history diversity represented was limited. When a handful of donors were compared, the shared fraction of clonotypes was around 5.1% for naive CD4, approximately 3.3% for naive CD8, roughly 2.5% for memory CD4, and 0.4% for memory CD8. Rarefaction of sorted-subset datasets indicated incomplete sequencing despite the large sequencing depth. Pairwise subsampling indicated that sequencing depth was expected to affect the degree of clonotype sharing among donors.

Using the deep immunoSEQ assay, multiplex PCR amplified TCR CDR3 regions from genomic DNA. Extracted genomic DNA from each cell subset was spread evenly across all wells of several immunoSEQ 96-well plates, with each plate serving as a replicate. For sorted subsets, around 200 ng genomic DNA, equal to some 28,000 T cell genomes, was loaded into each replicate PCR. The purified libraries were quantified using a Qubit 3.0 fluorometer, sized with a Bioanalyzer 2100, and then quantified again using the KAPA Library Quantification kit. Every immunoSEQ 96-well plate was sequenced on a separate single-read 150-cycle Illumina NextSeq 550 flow cell. In the original analysis: Because the immunoSEQ output included only junctional sequences and no quality scores, the filtering could not be the same as the filtering used for full-length reads. Sequences were annotated with PyIR, a Python wrapper for IgBLAST v1.9, using IMGT germline references to assign V/J genes and CDR3. Reads were filtered out if the reads had weak V/J assignments (E-value above 1e-6), no CDR3, stop codons, out-of-frame junctions, or ambiguous translated residues. V3J clonotypes were defined by identical inferred V gene, J gene, and CDR3 amino acid sequence. To compute the percentage overlap between repertoires, the number of shared unique clonotypes was divided by the size of the smaller repertoire. Three approaches were used to assess repertoire richness: RTK rarefaction, the Chao1 estimator, and Recon v2.1 estimates of unobserved clonotypes. Generation probabilities for all TCRbeta clonotypes obtained by the gDNA method from several donors were computed using OLGA. TCRdb limited this immuneACCESS table to in-frame rearrangements with V and J called. A share of clones is missing; checked studies link under half to unresolved V genes, and the rest is unexplained. From that table come the V and J calls and clone size; the DNA was used to work out D and trimming. Recorded for this sample are roughly 720,000 clones; 90% of them occurred a single time. 34% of the sample is in the top ten clones.

The receptor was derived from a man between 18 and 29 years old in good health. Some clones in this sample may be carry-over from other donors' samples. The sample consisted of memory CD8+ T cells from PBMCs. Interpreted using the paper, the cell subset or site label stands for: CD45RO+ cells pooled with CCR7-negative TemRA cells.

The CDR3 here reads CASSGGTGGAAAFF. The DNA sequence follows: TGTGCCAGCAGCGGAGGGACAGGGGGCGCGGCCGCTTTCTTT. This chain joins TRBV9 to TRBJ1-1; TRBD1 agrees with 12 junctional bases. V is cut back by 3 bases and J by 11 bases, with 8 bases in the junction unmatched. Taken from cysteine to phenylalanine, the CDR3 has 14 residues. Just CDR3 DNA is preserved here, 42 bases in frame from base 1. CDR1 is given as SGDLS and CDR2 as YYNGEE, both from the germline V gene. Joined to the reference TRBV9 and TRBJ1-1 proteins, this CDR3 gives the full variable domain: DSGVTQTPKHLITATGQRVTLRCSPRSGDLSVYWYQQSLDQGLQFLIQYYNGEERAKGNILERFSAQQFPDLHSELNLSSLELGDSALYFCASSGGTGGAAAFFGQGTRLTVV.